These T cell receptor beta chains were read from a single sample in a study of T cell changes during pregnancy in multiple sclerosis. Clones were sequenced by immunoSEQ multiplex PCR, and TCRdb holds only the in-frame ones, with some missing. Of about 100,000 clones in the sample, approximately 92% were seen once. The sequencing used peripheral blood, collected in the second trimester of pregnancy. The receptor set was obtained from a female donor with multiple sclerosis, enrolled in a pregnancy study. The conserved cysteine and the conserved F or W are not part of the CDR3 here.

CDR3 length	V gene	J gene	CDR3 protein
12	TRBV19	TRBJ1-2	ASRIQGSDYGYT
15	TRBV9	TRBJ2-3	ASSAGLAGGLGDTQY
14	TRBV9	TRBJ2-1	ASSVISGGSYNEQF
12	TRBV6-1	TRBJ2-7	ASSELTSRGEQY
14	TRBV6-5	TRBJ2-2	ASSSLTSGSPGELF
12	TRBV10-3	TRBJ2-5	AISRTSTQETQY
12	TRBV11-1	TRBJ2-7	ASSLGTVVYEQY
12	TRBV10-3	TRBJ1-2	AIKAGEMGYGYT
13	TRBV4-1	TRBJ1-2	ASSQDRNGYYGYT
13	TRBV5-4	TRBJ2-5	ASSLGGVGQETQY
19	TRBV4-2	TRBJ2-1	ASSQFETSGRVGGLYNEQF
12	TRBV6-5	TRBJ2-7	ASSLAGDSYEQY
14	TRBV7-9	TRBJ1-6	ASSLGGTGPTSPLH
12	TRBV5-6	TRBJ1-3	ASSFWDRGNTIY
13	TRBV19	TRBJ1-5	ASTARQGLNQPQH
13	TRBV18	TRBJ2-7	ASSPTADSPYEQY
14	TRBV7-9	TRBJ2-7	ASSRRDTFITYEQY
14	TRBV5-1	TRBJ2-3	ASSSNQVGLTDTQY
15	TRBV4-1	TRBJ2-2	ASSQEGGGRITGELF
12	TRBV28	TRBJ1-4	ASSRQGINEKLF
11	TRBV5-1	TRBJ2-1	ASSSPEQDEQF
13	TRBV5-1	TRBJ1-5	ASSLGGLDHQPQH
12	TRBV4-1	TRBJ1-1	ASSPHYMNTEAF
14	TRBV15	TRBJ1-1	ATSSGRQGRNTEAF
13	TRBV5-1	TRBJ1-3	ASSPTGSTGNTIY
10	TRBV12-5	TRBJ2-1	ASGPGGNEQF
13	TRBV28	TRBJ2-1	ASSGTSGSNNEQF
14	TRBV9	TRBJ1-2	ASSVEATGANYGYT
13	TRBV14	TRBJ2-7	ASSQLQGFINEQY
12	TRBV14	TRBJ1-3	ASSQAGLRNTIY
11	TRBV7-9	TRBJ2-7	ASSETRIHEQY
14	TRBV10-2	TRBJ1-3	ASSESPGSSGNTIY
12	TRBV5-1	TRBJ1-2	ASSLGQGESGYT
12	TRBV7-3	TRBJ1-1	ASKRGSLSTEAF
15	TRBV27	TRBJ2-1	ASSLRSMGSSYNEQF
11	TRBV27	TRBJ1-2	ASSSRVGYGYT
13	TRBV5-1	TRBJ1-1	ASSWATGSNTEAF
11	TRBV7-9	TRBJ1-1	ASRLTGDTEAF
11	TRBV5-4	TRBJ1-1	ASSRRENTEAF
12	TRBV2	TRBJ2-7	ASSYSRESYEQY
14	TRBV7-2	TRBJ2-2	ASSLRVSGVSGELF
14	TRBV2	TRBJ2-7	ASSPTGGTGPYEQY
10	TRBV29-1	TRBJ1-1	SVDAVNTEAF
11	TRBV7-9	TRBJ1-4	ASSLTTAEKLF
11	TRBV21-1	TRBJ2-7	ARMGGSGYEQY
16	TRBV6-1	TRBJ1-6	ASSEFLGTGSYNSPLH
17	TRBV7-2	TRBJ2-3	ASSRNRGVEPIVTDTQY
12	TRBV14	TRBJ1-4	ASSQGGGDEKLF
11	TRBV2	TRBJ1-1	ASSQDSDTEAF